This T cell receptor beta chain was retrieved from a study of CXCR3-negative and CXCR3-positive naive CD8 T cells (dated by TCRdb to the late 2010s). Notes on the research overall: In total, approximately 140 million TRB reads were obtained, which works out to roughly 1.5 +/- 0.3 million reads per library. Diversity and physicochemical repertoire analyses were performed on about 12 donors pooled from two independent experiments. For the TRBV-TRBJ cluster analysis, the naive subsets came from a handful of donors, while the memory cells came from 3 donors.

The sequencer listed for this sample is NextSeq 550. The Human TCR Profiling Kit (MiLaboratory) was used to make UMI-labeled 5' RACE TRB cDNA libraries. cDNA synthesis used the entire amount of extracted RNA, and PCR amplification then used the entire amount of cDNA produced. Libraries were prepared in parallel with an identical number of PCR cycles. As for the original processing: With a requirement of at least two reads per UMI, MIGEC and MiXCR extracted about 49,000 +/- 11,000 unique UMI-labeled TRB cDNA molecules per library. On average, roughly 40,000 +/- 10,000 functional in-frame TRB CDR3 nucleotide clonotypes lacking stop codons were found per library. After downsampling to 5000 UMI-labeled TRB molecules per sample, diversity metrics, including normalized Shannon-Wiener and Chao1, were computed in VDJtools. Clonotype-size-weighted physicochemical properties of the central five CDR3 residues (interaction energy, strength, volume and Kidera factor 4) were computed in VDJtools. Based on TCRdb reprocessing of the reads, there is one entry per CDR3 protein sequence, and DNA is missing. Clone size and V and J calls follow TCRdb, not the original study. The table for this sample lists 65,000 to 85,000 distinct CDR3 sequences. The top ten hold approximately 1.5% of the sample.

Reading the germline V gene (reference sequence) gives CDR1 MNHEY and CDR2 SMNVEV. Spanning cysteine to phenylalanine, the CDR3 consists of 13 amino acids. The entry carries no DNA sequence. For every CD8+ T cell subset, a few hundred thousand cells were flow-sorted straight into RLT lysis buffer, and each subset was sorted in triplicate. Naive CD8+ T cells were defined stringently as CD45RO-CCR7+CD27+CD95- to exclude memory contaminants. Peripheral blood mononuclear cells were isolated from buffy coats using standard density gradient centrifugation. Naive CXCR3-negative and CXCR3-positive CD8+ T cells were flow-sorted on a FACSAria III. Total RNA was extracted from sorted cells with an RNeasy Mini Kit. Broad study findings and their caveats: TRB CDR3s from CXCR3-positive naive cells showed higher hydrophobicity (lower Kidera factor 4), lower energy, and higher strength and volume indices than CXCR3-negative naive cells. Because surface CD5, which is linked to self-reactivity in mice, was comparable between the naive subsets, TCR interaction strength was also inferred from TRB CDR3 physicochemical properties. Within the same donor, TRBV-TRBJ usage looked similar between naive CXCR3-negative and CXCR3-positive cells, but memory cells had distinct patterns. Comparably high repertoire diversity was found in both naive subsets, whereas much lower repertoire diversity was found in memory CD8+ T cells. Freshly isolated PBMCs were used for most assays because CXCR3 expression partially decreased after cryopreservation.

Comment on this clonotype: The specificity of this receptor is unknown.

The sequence is built from TRBV27 and TRBJ1-5; no DNA is available, so the TRBD1 call from TCRdb remains unchecked. This TCR came from a human donor in good health. Some clones in this sample may be carry-over from other donors' samples. The sequenced sample was naive CXCR3- CD8+ T cells from blood. What the cell subset or site label conveys for this sample: CD45RO-CCR7+CD27+CD95- naive CD8+ T cells lacking CXCR3 (TNR3-). The CDR3 is CASSAQVSWPQHF.